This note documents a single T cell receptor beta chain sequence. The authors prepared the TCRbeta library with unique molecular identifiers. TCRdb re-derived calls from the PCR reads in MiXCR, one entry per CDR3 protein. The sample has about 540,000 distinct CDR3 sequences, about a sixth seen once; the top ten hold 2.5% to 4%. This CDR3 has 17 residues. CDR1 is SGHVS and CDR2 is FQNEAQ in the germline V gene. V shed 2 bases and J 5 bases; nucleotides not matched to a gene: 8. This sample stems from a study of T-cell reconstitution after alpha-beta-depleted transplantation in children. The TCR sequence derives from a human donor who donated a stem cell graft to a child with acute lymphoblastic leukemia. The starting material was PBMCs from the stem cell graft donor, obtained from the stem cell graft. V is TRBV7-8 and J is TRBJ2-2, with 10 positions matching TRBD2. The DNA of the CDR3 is TGTGCCAGCAGCTTATGGCTAGCGGGAGTAGAGACCGGGGAGCTGTTTTTT. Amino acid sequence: CASSLWLAGVETGELFF.